This T cell receptor beta chain comes out of a study of spatial heterogeneity in lung cancer. Study-wide background: Alpha-chain detections were consistently fewer than beta-chain detections among the sequences.

In this sample, this clonotype turned up many times. Its antigen is not identified. TCRdb itself ran the 5' RACE reads through MiXCR, one entry per CDR3 protein. This sample has 5,200 or so distinct CDR3 sequences, with 7.8% found just once. CDR1 is DFQATT, CDR2 SNEGSKA, per germline (reference sequence). The CDR3 has 14 amino acids. Trimming removed 3 bases from V and 0 bases from J, with 12 bases in between. The study's findings and limits: Counts of expanded intratumoral alpha and beta TCRs tracked tumor mutation counts.

Time point meaning: sample taken at primary tumor resection. The donors, 72 patients with untreated early-stage non-small cell lung cancer, provided the samples. Whole RNA obtained from tumor, nontumor lung or frozen PBMC underwent sequencing without sorting. The sequence was collected from a female donor with early-stage non-small cell lung cancer. The sequencing used lung tumor tissue, collected at surgery. J is TRBJ2-7 and V is TRBV20-1, with D unclear. The CDR3 bases are TGCAGTGCTAGGGCGGCTACTAACTCCTACGAGCAGTACTTC. Amino acids: CSARAATNSYEQYF.